This T cell receptor (beta chain) was recovered during a study of OX40 agonist ivuxolimab in advanced cancers. The overall study: The dose-escalation group included hepatocellular carcinoma, melanoma, renal cell carcinoma and head and neck cancer. Among those enrolled, mean age was about 62 years (range 23 to 79) and 75% to 90% were male. Prior checkpoint blockade (anti-PD-1, anti-PD-L1 or anti-CTLA-4) was permitted; over 30% had it.

The study's findings and limits: Expanded clones tended on average to be more numerous among CD8+ T cells than CD4+.

Remarks on this clone: Its target is unknown.

Libraries were prepared by immunoSEQ multiplex PCR; TCRdb keeps only in-frame clonotypes and omits some of them. The data contain approximately 80,000 clones, around 90% of them singletons. CDR3 length: 12 amino acids. Trimming cost V 5 bases and J 2 bases, with 6 bases left between them. From germline, CDR1 is MNHEY and CDR2 SVGAGI. The source of this sequence is an adult with an advanced solid tumor such as melanoma, head and neck, liver or kidney cancer. The material sequenced was CD4+ or CD8+ T cells sorted from blood, taken in a trial of the OX40 agonist ivuxolimab. J is TRBJ2-5 and V is TRBV6-5; unclear D gene. The CDR3 bases are TGTGCCAGCAGTCAAGGTCAAGAGACCCAGTACTTC. Protein: CASSQGQETQYF.